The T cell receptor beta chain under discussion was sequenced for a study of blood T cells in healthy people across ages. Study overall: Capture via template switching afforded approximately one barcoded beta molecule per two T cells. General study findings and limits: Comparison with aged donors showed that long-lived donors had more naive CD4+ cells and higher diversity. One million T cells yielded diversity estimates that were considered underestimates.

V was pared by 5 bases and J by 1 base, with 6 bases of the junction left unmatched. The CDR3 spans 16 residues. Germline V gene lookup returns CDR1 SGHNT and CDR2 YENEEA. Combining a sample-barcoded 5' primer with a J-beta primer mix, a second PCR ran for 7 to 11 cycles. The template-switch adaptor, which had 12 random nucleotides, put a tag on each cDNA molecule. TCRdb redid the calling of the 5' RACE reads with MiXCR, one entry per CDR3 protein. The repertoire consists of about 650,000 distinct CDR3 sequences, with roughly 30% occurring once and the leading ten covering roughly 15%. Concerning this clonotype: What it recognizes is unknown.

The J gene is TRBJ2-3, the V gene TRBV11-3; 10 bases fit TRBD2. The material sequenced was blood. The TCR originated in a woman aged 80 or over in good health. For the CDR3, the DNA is TGTGCCAGCAGCACCTCCGGGACTAGCGGCACAGATACGCAGTATTTT. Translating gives CASSTSGTSGTDTQYF.